Here is one T cell receptor (beta chain) with its context. The antigen remains unidentified. These data come from a study of PD-1 blockade in classical Hodgkin lymphoma. Study-level background: Patients were dosed intravenously with nivolumab at 3 mg/kg every 2 weeks. Study results and caveats: Some patients began nivolumab under 1 year after ASCT. These patients were excluded from later analyses. Possibly reflecting disease activity or prior therapy, repertoire differences have causes that remain undefined. Complete responders had baseline diversity similar to newly diagnosed patients.

Profiled with immunoSEQ multiplex PCR; TCRdb holds only in-frame clones, not every one. The sample records roughly 27,000 clones, 55% to 85% being singletons. Germline-derived CDR1 and CDR2 are MNHNY and SVGAGI (reference sequence). The junction had 11 bases not matched to a gene; V was cut back by 6 bases and J by 6 bases. The CDR3 extends over 15 amino acids. Time point defined: cycle 4 day 1 (C4D1), after less than seven weeks of nivolumab. There was relapse after autologous stem cell transplantation in every patient, and there was variation in brentuximab vedotin exposure. This specimen consisted of peripheral blood mononuclear cells (PBMCs), obtained before the fourth cycle of nivolumab. The chain has TRBV6-6 and TRBJ2-7; 10 bases are shared with TRBD2. This clonotype originated in a human donor with classical Hodgkin lymphoma. The CDR3 DNA reads TGTGCCAGCAGACCTGGGACTAGCGCTGTTGGCGAGCAGTACTTC. Translating it yields CASRPGTSAVGEQYF.